A selection of T cell receptor beta chains follows, all from one sample in a study of T cell changes during pregnancy in multiple sclerosis. This table comes from immunoSEQ multiplex PCR, and its TCRdb copy is limited to in-frame clones, with some not included. The sample shows about 40,000 clones, 89% of them seen only once. The sequences come from CD4+ T cells from peripheral blood mononuclear cells, collected in the first trimester of pregnancy. These receptors all stem from a female donor with multiple sclerosis, enrolled in a pregnancy study. CDR3s include the opening cysteine and the closing phenylalanine or tryptophan. D genes are given only for firm matches. Clone size is shown for a subset of rows, as once, few, many or a class of expanded clone.

D gene | J gene | clone size | V gene | CDR3 DNA | CDR3 protein
NA | TRBJ1-3 | NA | TRBV6-5 | TGTGCCAGCAGTGAGCAGGGAGGAAACACCATATATTTT | CASSEQGGNTIYF
TRBD1 | TRBJ1-2 | NA | TRBV7-2 | TGTGCCAGCAGCTTAGGCAGGGGGCAGGATGGCTACACCTTC | CASSLGRGQDGYTF
TRBD2 | TRBJ2-3 | few | TRBV19 | TGTGCCAGTAGTATGAGGCTAGCGGGGGGCACAGATACGCAGTATTTT | CASSMRLAGGTDTQYF
TRBD1 | TRBJ1-6 | few | TRBV25-1 | TGTGCCAGCAGTGTGGGGACAGGGGGCAGGAATTCACCCCTCCACTTT | CASSVGTGGRNSPLHF
NA | TRBJ2-3 | NA | TRBV5-1 | TGCGCCAGCAGCTTGGGTAGTGGTACCATAACCGTCACAGATACGCAGTATTTT | CASSLGSGTITVTDTQYF
TRBD1 | TRBJ1-4 | NA | TRBV19 | TGTGCCAGTAGTACTACAGGGGGCGCGGGTGAAAAACTGTTTTTT | CASSTTGGAGEKLFF
TRBD1 | TRBJ1-4 | NA | TRBV19 | TGTGCCAGTAGCGGACAGGGAATATATGAAAAACTGTTTTTT | CASSGQGIYEKLFF
NA | TRBJ1-3 | NA | TRBV27 | TGTGCCAGCAGTTCTACCCGGGTCTCTGGAAACACCATATATTTT | CASSSTRVSGNTIYF
TRBD1 | TRBJ1-5 | NA | TRBV4-2 | TGTGCCAGCAGCTCCTTGACAGGGGTCCATCAGCCCCAGCATTTT | CASSSLTGVHQPQHF
NA | TRBJ2-1 | NA | TRBV7-6 | TGTGCCAGCAGCTTAGCGCAAGGGGGAGTGGTGGGCAATGAGCAGTTCTTC | CASSLAQGGVVGNEQFF
NA | TRBJ1-5 | NA | TRBV9 | TGTGCCAGCAGCGTCGGACAGTACGCCAATCAGCCCCAGCATTTT | CASSVGQYANQPQHF
TRBD1 | TRBJ2-1 | once | TRBV11-1 | TGTGCCAGCAGCTGGGACAGGGGAACCTACAATGAGCAGTTCTTC | CASSWDRGTYNEQFF
TRBD2 | TRBJ2-7 | once | TRBV7-2 | TGTGCCAGCAGCTTACGGGGAGGGAAAACCTACGAGCAGTACTTC | CASSLRGGKTYEQYF
NA | TRBJ1-2 | NA | TRBV9 | TGTGCCAGCAGCGTAGCTTCACAGGACTATGGCTACACCTTC | CASSVASQDYGYTF
TRBD1 | TRBJ2-7 | NA | TRBV2 | TGTGCCAGCAGTGAAGCCCTCTTAGCAGGTGACAGGGTGAATCACGAGCAGTACTTC | CASSEALLAGDRVNHEQYF
TRBD2 | TRBJ2-1 | once | TRBV4-2 | TGTGCCAGCAGCGAGGGGCTAGCGGGATACAATGAGCAGTTCTTC | CASSEGLAGYNEQFF
NA | TRBJ2-2 | NA | TRBV2 | TGTGCCAGCAGTGAAATGGGTGGAGGGAAGGGCGGGGAGCTGTTTTTT | CASSEMGGGKGGELFF
TRBD1 | TRBJ2-2 | NA | TRBV5-1 | TGCGCCAGCAGCTTGGCCGGGTTTACAGGGGGCTCGGGGGAGCTGTTTTTT | CASSLAGFTGGSGELFF
NA | TRBJ2-7 | once | TRBV7-9 | TGTGCCAGCAGCTTAGGGACAGACACCTACGAGCAGTACTTC | CASSLGTDTYEQYF
NA | TRBJ1-3 | NA | TRBV7-2 | TGTGCCAGCAGCTTGACAGCCCCATTCTCTGGAAACACCATATATTTT | CASSLTAPFSGNTIYF
TRBD1 | TRBJ1-1 | NA | TRBV5-1 | TGCGCCAGCAGCGTCGGACAGGGGAACACTGAAGCTTTCTTT | CASSVGQGNTEAFF
TRBD1 | TRBJ2-4 | NA | TRBV29-1 | TGCAGCGCCGCTCTACAGGGGTCTGGGGGAAACATTCAGTACTTC | CSAALQGSGGNIQYF
TRBD1 | TRBJ1-1 | NA | TRBV9 | TGTGCCAGCAGCTTATACAGGGGGCTGGACACTGAAGCTTTCTTT | CASSLYRGLDTEAFF
NA | TRBJ1-2 | once | TRBV11-2 | TGTGCCAGCAGAAATCTGGACAGCCTCTATGGCTACACCTTC | CASRNLDSLYGYTF
NA | TRBJ1-5 | NA | TRBV6-6 | TGTGCCAGCAGTTACTTGGCAGGGGATCAGCCCCAGCATTTT | CASSYLAGDQPQHF
NA | TRBJ2-2 | NA | TRBV2 | TGTGCCAGCAGCCTGGGGCAGGTGGGCACCGGGGAGCTGTTTTTT | CASSLGQVGTGELFF
NA | TRBJ2-7 | NA | TRBV27 | TGTGCCAGCAGTTTAGCGGGGAGCTCCTACGAGCAGTACTTC | CASSLAGSSYEQYF
NA | TRBJ1-5 | NA | TRBV30 | TGTGCCTTGAGCCCAGGTACCAATCAGCCCCAGCATTTT | CALSPGTNQPQHF
TRBD2 | TRBJ2-3 | NA | TRBV4-2 | TGTGCCAGCAGCCGGTCAACTAGCGGTGGGGGGACAGATACGCAGTATTTT | CASSRSTSGGGTDTQYF
TRBD1 | TRBJ1-4 | NA | TRBV6-1 | TGTGCCAGCACTCTGGGGGACAGAAGGGAAAAACTGTTTTTT | CASTLGDRREKLFF
NA | TRBJ1-1 | NA | TRBV30 | TGTGCCTGGAGTGTCCAGGTCCTGAACACTGAAGCTTTCTTT | CAWSVQVLNTEAFF
NA | TRBJ2-5 | NA | TRBV29-1 | TGCAGCGTTAAGGGAGATGGGGAGACCCAGTACTTC | CSVKGDGETQYF
NA | TRBJ1-1 | NA | TRBV19 | TGTGCCAGTAGTATCCCGACAGTAGCTACTCGAGTGCAAGCTTTCTTT | CASSIPTVATRVQAFF
NA | TRBJ1-1 | NA | TRBV5-6 | TGTGCCAGCAGCTCTCGGCCGGGCACTGAAGCTTTCTTT | CASSSRPGTEAFF
TRBD1 | TRBJ2-5 | once | TRBV19 | TGTGCCAGCAAAAACAGGGGAATTGAGACCCAGTACTTC | CASKNRGIETQYF
TRBD1 | TRBJ1-4 | NA | TRBV25-1 | TGTGCCAGCAGTGAGTCGAAACGGGACAGCCTAAATGAAAAACTGTTTTTT | CASSESKRDSLNEKLFF
TRBD1 | TRBJ2-2 | NA | TRBV19 | TGTGCCAGTATGGAGCATGGGGGGACAGGGGTGCGGGGGGAGCTGTTTTTT | CASMEHGGTGVRGELFF
NA | TRBJ1-4 | NA | TRBV7-2 | TGTGCCAGCAGCTCCGGTCGGACTAATGAAAAACTGTTTTTT | CASSSGRTNEKLFF
TRBD2 | TRBJ2-3 | NA | TRBV5-1 | TGCGCCAGCAGCGAGCTAGCGGGAGGGGAGGATACGCAGTATTTT | CASSELAGGEDTQYF
NA | TRBJ1-2 | NA | TRBV7-9 | TGTGCCAGCAGCTTAGGAAATACGGGGTATCAAGGCTACACCTTC | CASSLGNTGYQGYTF
NA | TRBJ2-1 | NA | TRBV2 | TGTGCCAACCAGGGGGCGGGGGCCAACAATGAGCAGTTCTTC | CANQGAGANNEQFF
NA | TRBJ2-7 | NA | TRBV19 | TGTGCCAGTAAGGGGCAGGGGCTGGGCGAGCAGTACTTC | CASKGQGLGEQYF
TRBD1 | TRBJ1-2 | NA | TRBV10-3 | TGTGCCATCAGTGCCGACCCCGGGACAGGGTATGGCTACACCTTC | CAISADPGTGYGYTF
NA | TRBJ1-2 | NA | TRBV18 | TGTGCCAGCTCCCCAGTAGCGGAGCACCATACCTTC | CASSPVAEHHTF
TRBD2 | TRBJ2-7 | NA | TRBV11-3 | TGTGCCAGCAGCCGTGGCGGGGGGGCCTACGAGCAGTACTTC | CASSRGGGAYEQYF
NA | TRBJ1-4 | NA | TRBV25-1 | TGTGCCAGCAGACTCGGACTTCAACCCGCAACTAATGAAAAACTGTTTTTT | CASRLGLQPATNEKLFF
NA | TRBJ1-3 | NA | TRBV7-8 | TGTGCCAGCAGCTTATCCAGGTCTGGAAACACCATATATTTT | CASSLSRSGNTIYF
TRBD1 | TRBJ1-6 | few | TRBV4-2 | TGTGCCAGCAGCCAAGGACTCGGACAGGGATTCTCACCCCTCCACTTT | CASSQGLGQGFSPLHF
TRBD1 | TRBJ1-1 | NA | TRBV6-5 | TGTGCCAGCAGTGGAACAGGGGGGGGGACTGAAGCTTTCTTT | CASSGTGGGTEAFF
NA | TRBJ2-7 | NA | TRBV5-4 | TGTGCCAGCAGCTTAAGCGGCATTTCCTACGAGCAGTACTTC | CASSLSGISYEQYF
TRBD2 | TRBJ2-4 | NA | TRBV19 | TGTGCCAGTAGTATACCTATCGGACTAGCGGGATCCAAAAACATTCAGTACTTC | CASSIPIGLAGSKNIQYF
NA | TRBJ1-5 | NA | TRBV19 | TGTGCCAGTAGTATGGCTTTTAGCAATCAGCCCCAGCATTTT | CASSMAFSNQPQHF
NA | TRBJ1-5 | few | TRBV2 | TGTGCCAGCAGTAGCGAATCCAATCAGCCCCAGCATTTT | CASSSESNQPQHF
TRBD1 | TRBJ2-7 | NA | TRBV6-1 | TGTGCCAGCAGTGACGTTTGGGGACAGCTCTACGAGCAGTACTTC | CASSDVWGQLYEQYF
NA | TRBJ1-6 | NA | TRBV7-3 | TGTGCCAGCAGCTTAAATGGGGGCGCAGATTCACCCCTCCACTTT | CASSLNGGADSPLHF
NA | TRBJ2-3 | once | TRBV2 | TGTGCCAGCAGATCTAGCACAGATACGCAGTATTTT | CASRSSTDTQYF
NA | TRBJ2-3 | NA | TRBV19 | TGTGCCAGCCGACAGTCCACAGATACGCAGTATTTT | CASRQSTDTQYF